The 31 T cell receptor beta chains listed next were all sequenced from one sample in a study of T cell repertoires in cytomegalovirus infection. Their antigen targets remain unknown. MiXCR, run by TCRdb on the reads, gives a single entry per CDR3 protein. The data hold about 110,000 distinct CDR3 sequences, with about a tenth observed a single time. Sequenced: PBMCs, sequenced either directly or after in vitro stimulation (not recorded which). Receptors originate from a human donor in good health (CMV status not recorded). Some clones in this sample may be carry-over from other donors' samples.

This clonotype was recorded only once. The chain joins TRBV28 to TRBJ2-3; no clear D gene. TRBJ1-5 explains the end of the DNA better; the J call may be wrong. The CDR3 is 11 amino acids. Per the germline V gene, CDR1 is MDHEN and CDR2 is SYDVKM. The chain's CDR3 is CAHPGTDTQHF. CDR3 DNA: TGTGCCCACCCTGGCACAGATACGCAGCATTTT.

This clonotype was counted many times. The chain joins TRBV19 to TRBJ2-2, with D hard to call. This CDR3 has 16 amino acids. The germline V gene encodes CDR1 LNHDA and CDR2 SQIVND (reference sequence). V lost 3 bases to trimming and J lost 1 base, with 12 bases between them. The CDR3 DNA follows: TGTGCCAGTAGTATTTGGGCCGGAGTGAACACCGGGGAGCTGTTTTTT. This gives the protein CASSIWAGVNTGELFF.

This clonotype was detected many times. The gene calls are TRBV7-2 and TRBJ2-7; no definite D call. This CDR3 region has 13 residues. Germline assignment: CDR1 SGHTA and CDR2 FQGNSA. The V gene lost 1 base and the J gene lost 3 bases, with 7 bases spanning the gap. DNA of the CDR3: TGTGCCAGCAGCTTAGGGGCGAGCTACGAGCAGTACGTC. Its protein is CASSLGASYEQYV.

At least ten counts were recorded for this clonotype. The chain has TRBV6-2 or TRBV6-3 and TRBJ2-7; D possibly corresponds to TRBD1 (8 bases). The V and J ends lost 2 bases and 1 base respectively, with 21 bases between them. Germline-derived CDR1 and CDR2 are MNHEY and SVGEGT. The CDR3 contains 18 residues. This chain's CDR3 is CASSYTLGQGGVSYEQYV. CDR3 DNA: TGTGCCAGCAGTTACACCCTTGGACAGGGAGGGGTGTCCTACGAGCAGTACGTC.

This clonotype was found a few times. This chain joins TRBV5-1 and TRBJ2-1; the D gene could be TRBD1 or TRBD2 (7 bases each). The CDR3 has 15 amino acids. The V gene lost 3 bases and the J gene lost 1 base, with 11 bases spanning the gap. Germline V gene lookup returns CDR1 SGHRS and CDR2 YFSETQ. The CDR3 bases are TGCGCCAGCAGCTGGGGGGGACAGTCCTACAATGAGCAGTTCTTC. Translating it yields CASSWGGQSYNEQFF.

Remarks on this clonotype: The junction does not match germline at one end; this may be a read error. The chain employs TRBV18 and TRBJ2-3; 8 bases match TRBD1. CDR1 KGHSH and CDR2 LQKENI come from the germline V gene. This CDR3 region has 17 residues. The CDR3 reads CASSSGDRISRTGTQYF. The CDR3 coding sequence is TGTGCCAGCTCATCTGGGGACAGGATTTCTCGGACAGGTACGCAGTATTTT.

The chain combines TRBV6-2 or TRBV6-3 with TRBJ2-7, with D unresolved. The CDR3 contains 12 residues. Germline-derived CDR1 and CDR2 are MNHEY and SVGEGT. V lost 2 bases, J lost 4 bases, and 6 bases lay in between. As DNA, the CDR3 is TGTGCCAGCAGTTACGTGGGTTACGAGCAGTACTTC. It encodes CASSYVGYEQYF.

Remarks on this clonotype: Without the conserved terminal phenylalanine or tryptophan, this CDR3 likely stems from a read error. The gene calls are TRBV28 and TRBJ2-1; D is unresolved. The V and J ends lost 6 bases and 9 bases respectively, with 15 bases between them. From germline, CDR1 is MDHEN and CDR2 SYDVKM. This CDR3 contains 13 residues. The chain's CDR3 is CASSPIRVAEQFS. The CDR3 DNA follows: TGTGCCAGCAGCCCTATAAGGGTAGCTGAGCAGTTCTCC.

This chain connects TRBV20-1 to TRBJ2-1; tentative D call: TRBD1 (6 bases). Germline V gene data show CDR1 as DFQATT and CDR2 as SNEGSKA (reference sequence). V lost 5 bases and J 5 bases, leaving 16 bases between the germline ends. The CDR3 length is 14 residues. This CDR3 reads CSAGQTGRNNEQFF. Here the CDR3 DNA reads TGCAGTGCTGGTCAGACAGGCCGGAACAATGAGCAGTTCTTC.

This clonotype came up many times. The chain joins TRBV7-9 to TRBJ2-5; TRBD1 agrees at 8 bases. The ends lost 2 bases at V and 5 bases at J; junction bases unmatched: 4. CDR1 and CDR2 (germline): SEHNR, FQNEAQ (reference sequence). The CDR3 totals 14 residues. CDR3 region: CASSLPGGLETQYF. The CDR3, as DNA: TGTGCCAGCAGCTTACCAGGGGGCCTTGAGACCCAGTACTTC.

This clonotype was counted at least ten times. J is TRBJ1-4 and V is TRBV7-8; a weak D match, TRBD1 (6 bases). In germline, CDR1 is SGHVS, CDR2 FQNEAQ. The CDR3 has 15 residues. The V and J ends lost 1 base and 6 bases respectively, with 12 bases between them. The CDR3 region is CASSLDGTPYEKLFF. In DNA form, the CDR3 reads TGTGCCAGCAGCTTAGATGGGACACCTTATGAAAAACTGTTTTTT.

The chain recombines TRBV12-3 or TRBV12-4 with TRBJ1-4, with D perhaps matching TRBD1 (5 bases). This CDR3 spans 13 amino acids. Trimming stripped 6 bases from V and 7 bases from J, with 12 bases between. This chain's CDR3 is CASRSGTLEKLFF. In nucleotides, the CDR3 is TGTGCCAGCAGGTCAGGGACTCTTGAAAAACTGTTTTTT.

This clonotype was seen repeatedly, ten times or more. DNA of the CDR3: TGTGCCAGCAGCATCGGGACTAGCGGACATTACTTC. Its protein product is CASSIGTSGHYF. This chain joins TRBV5-5 and TRBJ2-5, with TRBD2 matching over 11 bases. The J segment lost 14 bases and the V segment lost 4 bases, leaving 7 bases of the junction unmatched. CDR1 SGHKS and CDR2 YYEKEE come from the germline V gene (reference sequence). This CDR3 has 12 residues.

This clonotype was observed many times. The chain combines TRBV7-2 with TRBJ2-7; 10 nucleotides match TRBD2. The CDR3 runs to 15 residues. V shed 0 bases and J 7 bases; nucleotides not matched to a gene: 6. Germline CDR1 is SGHTA and CDR2 is FQGNSA. This chain's CDR3 is CASSLAHSGRLEQYV. In nucleotides, the CDR3 is TGTGCCAGCAGCTTAGCGCATAGCGGGAGGTTGGAGCAGTACGTC.

This clonotype was counted many times. The V gene is TRBV5-4, the J gene TRBJ2-7; a possible D gene is TRBD2 (5 bases). The V and J ends lost 4 bases and 4 bases respectively, with 9 bases between them. Per the germline V gene, CDR1 is SGHNT and CDR2 is YYREEE (reference sequence). The CDR3 spans 12 residues. The CDR3 is CASSRGGYEQYF. The CDR3 DNA follows: TGTGCCAGCAGCCGTGGAGGTTACGAGCAGTACTTC. Full variable domain (outside the CDR3, taken from reference TRBV5-4 and TRBJ2-7): ETGVTQSPTHLIKTRGQQVTLRCSSQSGHNTVSWYQQALGQGPQFIFQYYREEENGRGNFPPRFSGLQFPNYSSELNVNALELDDSALYLCASSRGGYEQYFGPGTRLTVT.

This clonotype appeared many times. V gene TRBV29-1 combines with J gene TRBJ1-2, with 9 bases lining up with TRBD1. V lost 6 bases, J lost 4 bases, and 21 bases stayed unmatched. This CDR3 has 18 amino acids. Germline V gives CDR1 SQVTM, CDR2 ANQGSEA. CDR3 protein: CSVDPGFKQGAHFYGYTF. The CDR3 region has the DNA TGCAGCGTCGATCCTGGATTCAAACAGGGGGCCCATTTCTATGGCTACACCTTC.

This clonotype has at least ten counts. The chain has TRBV7-9 and TRBJ1-2; D is uncertain. The CDR3 spans 13 residues. Per germline, CDR1 SEHNR and CDR2 FQNEAQ (reference sequence). Trimming left V 10 bases short and J 0 bases short, with 12 bases between. DNA for the CDR3: TGTGCCACCGTCAACCCCACTAACTATGGCTACACCTTC. Its protein is CATVNPTNYGYTF.

This clonotype has a count of ten or more. The chain uses TRBV12-3 or TRBV12-4 and TRBJ1-5; unclear D gene. V was shortened by 1 base and J by 5 bases, with 9 bases between the two germline ends. The CDR3 is 14 amino acids. The CDR3 bases are TGTGCCAGCAGTTTAGGGCCCGGGGATCAGCCCCAGCATTTT. Its translation is CASSLGPGDQPQHF.

The table lists this clonotype with a few counts. This chain links TRBV9 with TRBJ2-3; TRBD2 might be the D (6 bases). With 4 bases removed from V and 2 bases from J, the gap between germline ends came to 11 bases. This CDR3 contains 14 residues. CDR1 SGDLS and CDR2 YYNGEE come from the germline V gene. CDR3 residues: CASSSVAVTDTQYF. The CDR3 nucleotides read TGTGCCAGCAGCTCAGTAGCGGTCACAGATACGCAGTATTTT.

This chain links TRBV30 with TRBJ2-1; D is undetermined. The CDR3 contains 13 residues. V lost 1 base and J 4 bases, leaving 8 bases between the germline ends. Per germline, CDR1 GTSNPN and CDR2 SVGIG (reference sequence). CDR3 in amino acids: CAWSGPLYNEQFF. For the CDR3, the DNA is TGTGCCTGGAGTGGTCCCTTATACAATGAGCAGTTCTTC. Filled out from reference TRBV30 and TRBJ2-1, the complete variable domain reads SQTIHQWPATLVQPVGSPLSLECTVEGTSNPNLYWYRQAAGRGLQLLFYSVGIGQISSEVPQNLSASRPQDRQFILSSKKLLLSDSGFYLCAWSGPLYNEQFFGPGTRLTVL.

This clonotype has ten or more counts. The chain is built from TRBV11-2 and TRBJ2-2; D perhaps matches TRBD1 (6 bases). Germline V gives CDR1 SGHAT, CDR2 FQNNGV. V was clipped by 5 bases and J by 3 bases, with 22 bases between them. The CDR3 length is 18 residues. CDR3 sequence: CASSGYIQGTVHTGELFF. The DNA for the CDR3 is TGTGCCAGCAGCGGCTACATACAGGGAACGGTGCACACCGGGGAGCTGTTTTTT.

This clonotype has a count of ten or more. The rearrangement uses TRBV11-2 and TRBJ1-1, with D maybe TRBD1 (5 bases). The CDR3 length is 14 residues. The V gene lost 5 bases and the J gene lost 6 bases, with 16 bases spanning the gap. CDR1 and CDR2 from the germline V gene are SGHAT and FQNNGV. The CDR3 coding sequence is TGTGCCAGCAGCCGAGCCGGGGGGATTGCTGAAGCTTTCTTT. Amino acids: CASSRAGGIAEAFF.

This clonotype has at least ten counts. This rearrangement joins TRBV6-2 or TRBV6-3 to TRBJ1-5, with unresolved D. Germline CDR1 and CDR2: MNHEY and SVGEGT. V was shortened by 0 bases and J by 12 bases, with 12 bases between the two germline ends. The CDR3 length is 13 residues. Written as DNA, the CDR3 is TGTGCCAGCAGTTACTCGATCAGTCTCGGCCAGCATTTT. Its translation is CASSYSISLGQHF.

Many counts were recorded for this clonotype. The genes are TRBV7-2 and TRBJ1-4; TRBD1 matches 7 bases. Germline CDR1 reads SGHTA; CDR2 reads FQGNSA. Losses at the gene ends were 5 bases for V and 7 bases for J; bases not matched to a gene: 7. CDR3 size: 14 residues. This chain's CDR3 is CASSRQGRTEKLFF. The CDR3, as DNA: TGTGCCAGCAGCCGACAGGGTCGGACTGAAAAACTGTTTTTT.

There are many counts of this clonotype. The chain carries TRBV6-2 or TRBV6-3 and TRBJ2-7, with 8 bases lining up with TRBD2. This CDR3 has 15 amino acids. Germline CDR1 reads MNHEY; CDR2 reads SVGEGT. With V trimmed by 2 bases and J by 2 bases, 5 bases remained unmatched. CDR3 region: CASSYGLAGTYEQYF. CDR3 coding DNA: TGTGCCAGCAGTTACGGGCTAGCGGGCACCTACGAGCAGTACTTC.

The chain recombines TRBV27 with TRBJ2-7, with TRBD1 matching 8 bases. The CDR3 loop spans 16 amino acids. Germline V gene sequence: CDR1 MNHEY, CDR2 SMNVEV (reference sequence). V was clipped by 5 bases and J by 3 bases; unmatched bases: 12. This chain's CDR3 is CASSPTGGGRYYEQYV. The CDR3 DNA reads TGTGCCAGCAGTCCCACAGGGGGAGGTCGGTACTACGAGCAGTACGTC.

The rearrangement joins TRBV28 to TRBJ1-5; tentatively, D is TRBD1 (6 bases). Trimming stripped 2 bases from V and 9 bases from J, with 14 bases between. The CDR3 runs 14 residues. Per germline, CDR1 MDHEN and CDR2 SYDVKM. CDR3 nucleotides: TGTGCCAGCAGTTTAGGGCAGGGGTACCGGCCCCAGCATTTT. The encoded protein is CASSLGQGYRPQHF.

This clonotype was counted at least ten times. This rearrangement joins TRBV7-2 to TRBJ2-3, with D unresolved. The V gene lost 1 base and the J gene lost 2 bases, with 10 bases spanning the gap. This CDR3 has 15 residues. Germline CDR1 is SGHTA and CDR2 is FQGNSA. Here the CDR3 DNA reads TGTGCCAGCAGCTTAGTCGCGGCAGTCACAGATACGCAGTATTTT. This encodes CASSLVAAVTDTQYF.

This clonotype turned up a few times. The chain employs TRBV19 and TRBJ1-5; no reliable D call. Germline V gene lookup returns CDR1 LNHDA and CDR2 SQIVND (reference sequence). Trimming removed 4 bases at V and 3 bases at J, with 10 bases between. This CDR3 region has 14 residues. The CDR3 sequence is CASSNVEDNQPQHF. DNA of the CDR3: TGTGCCAGTAGTAATGTGGAAGACAATCAGCCCCAGCATTTT.

This clonotype was recorded at least ten times. The chain carries TRBV7-9 and TRBJ2-2; 7 nucleotides line up with TRBD1. The CDR3 spans 15 residues. The germline gives CDR1 SEHNR, CDR2 FQNEAQ (reference sequence). The J segment lost 5 bases and the V segment lost 4 bases, leaving 7 bases of the junction unmatched. The CDR3, as DNA: TGTGCCAGCAGCTCACAGGGGAATGGGACCGGGGAGCTGTTTTTT. Its translation is CASSSQGNGTGELFF.

This clonotype was detected ten times or more. The chain combines TRBV9 with TRBJ2-1; 10 bases are a match to TRBD2. The CDR3 has 16 residues. V was clipped by 4 bases and J by 4 bases; unmatched bases: 8. Germline V gives CDR1 SGDLS, CDR2 YYNGEE. The CDR3, as DNA: TGTGCCAGCAGCCTAAGGACTAGCGGAAAATACAATGAGCAGTTCTTC. It encodes CASSLRTSGKYNEQFF. The whole variable domain, remainder taken from reference TRBV9 and TRBJ2-1, is DSGVTQTPKHLITATGQRVTLRCSPRSGDLSVYWYQQSLDQGLQFLIQYYNGEERAKGNILERFSAQQFPDLHSELNLSSLELGDSALYFCASSLRTSGKYNEQFFGPGTRLTVL.